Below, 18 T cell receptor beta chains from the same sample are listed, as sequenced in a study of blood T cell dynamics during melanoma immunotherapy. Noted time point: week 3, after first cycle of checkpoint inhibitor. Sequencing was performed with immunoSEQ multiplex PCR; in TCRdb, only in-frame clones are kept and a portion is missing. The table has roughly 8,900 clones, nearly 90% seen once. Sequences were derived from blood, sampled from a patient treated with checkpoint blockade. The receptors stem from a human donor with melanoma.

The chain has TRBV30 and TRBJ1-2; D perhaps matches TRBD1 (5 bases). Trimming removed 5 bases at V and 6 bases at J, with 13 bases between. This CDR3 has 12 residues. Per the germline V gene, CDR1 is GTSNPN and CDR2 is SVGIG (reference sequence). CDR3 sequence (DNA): TGTGCCTGGGGGGGAACCGGGGATGGCTACACCTTC. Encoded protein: CAWGGTGDGYTF.

In nucleotides, the CDR3 is TGTGCCAGCAGTGACTCTGAGGGTGGGGCTGAAGCTTTCTTT. This codes for CASSDSEGGAEAFF. The chain joins TRBV6-4 to TRBJ1-1; the D is unclear. Germline loops: CDR1 MRHNA, CDR2 SNTAGT. The V end lost 0 bases, the J end lost 6 bases, and 11 bases lay between the germline ends. The CDR3 extends over 14 amino acids.

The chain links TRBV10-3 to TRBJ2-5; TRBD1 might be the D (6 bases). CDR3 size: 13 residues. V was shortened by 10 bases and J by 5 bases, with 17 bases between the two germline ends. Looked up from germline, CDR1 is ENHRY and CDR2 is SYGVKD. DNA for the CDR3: TGTGCCACTACCAGCACAGGGTGGGAGACCCAGTACTTC. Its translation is CATTSTGWETQYF.

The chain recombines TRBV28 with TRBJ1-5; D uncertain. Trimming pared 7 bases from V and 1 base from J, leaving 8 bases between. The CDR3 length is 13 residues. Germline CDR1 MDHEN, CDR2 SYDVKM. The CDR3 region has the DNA TGTGCCAGCACCAAGAGCAGCAATCAGCCCCAGCATTTT. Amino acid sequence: CASTKSSNQPQHF.

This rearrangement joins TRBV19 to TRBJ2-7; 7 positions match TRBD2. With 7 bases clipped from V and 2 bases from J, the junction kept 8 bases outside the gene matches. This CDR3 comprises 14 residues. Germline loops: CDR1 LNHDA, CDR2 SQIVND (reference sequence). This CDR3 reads CASKPQSGTYEQYF. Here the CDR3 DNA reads TGTGCCAGTAAGCCTCAGAGCGGGACCTACGAGCAGTACTTC.

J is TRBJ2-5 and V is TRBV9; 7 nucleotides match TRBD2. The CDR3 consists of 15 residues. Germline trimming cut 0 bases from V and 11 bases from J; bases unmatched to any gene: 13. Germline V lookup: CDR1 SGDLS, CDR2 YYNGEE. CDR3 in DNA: TGTGCCAGCAGCGTAGGATCGGCGGGAGTGAGGGAGCAGTACTTC. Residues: CASSVGSAGVREQYF. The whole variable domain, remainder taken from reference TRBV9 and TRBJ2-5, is DSGVTQTPKHLITATGQRVTLRCSPRSGDLSVYWYQQSLDQGLQFLIQYYNGEERAKGNILERFSAQQFPDLHSELNLSSLELGDSALYFCASSVGSAGVREQYFGPGTRLLVL.

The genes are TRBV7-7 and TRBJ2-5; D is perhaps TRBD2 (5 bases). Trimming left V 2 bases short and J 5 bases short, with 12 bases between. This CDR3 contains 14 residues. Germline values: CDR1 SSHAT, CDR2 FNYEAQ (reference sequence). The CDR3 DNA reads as TGTGCCAGCAGCTTATTCGGGGATTGGGAGACCCAGTACTTC. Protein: CASSLFGDWETQYF.

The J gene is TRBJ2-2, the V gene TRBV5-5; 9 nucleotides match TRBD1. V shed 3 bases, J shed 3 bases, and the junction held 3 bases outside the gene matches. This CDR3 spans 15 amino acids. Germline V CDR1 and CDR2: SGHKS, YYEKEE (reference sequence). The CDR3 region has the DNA TGTGCCAGCAGCTGGGGACAGGGCGACACCGGGGAGCTGTTTTTT. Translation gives CASSWGQGDTGELFF. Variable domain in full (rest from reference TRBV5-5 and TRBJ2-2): DAGVTQSPTHLIKTRGQQVTLRCSPISGHKSVSWYQQVLGQGPQFIFQYYEKEERGRGNFPDRFSARQFPNYSSELNVNALLLGDSALYLCASSWGQGDTGELFFGEGSRLTVL.

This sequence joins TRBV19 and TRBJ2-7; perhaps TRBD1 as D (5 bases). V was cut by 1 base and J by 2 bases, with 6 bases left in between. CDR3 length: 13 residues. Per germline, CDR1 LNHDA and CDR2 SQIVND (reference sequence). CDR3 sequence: CASSIGRAYEQYF. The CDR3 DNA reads TGTGCCAGTAGTATAGGCAGGGCCTACGAGCAGTACTTC.

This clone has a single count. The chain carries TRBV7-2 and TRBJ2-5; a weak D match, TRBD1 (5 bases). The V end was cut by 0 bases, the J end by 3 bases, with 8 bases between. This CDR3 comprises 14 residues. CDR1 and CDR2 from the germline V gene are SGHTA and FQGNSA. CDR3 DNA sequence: TGTGCCAGCAGCTTAGCGCCAGGGAAAGAGACCCAGTACTTC. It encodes CASSLAPGKETQYF.

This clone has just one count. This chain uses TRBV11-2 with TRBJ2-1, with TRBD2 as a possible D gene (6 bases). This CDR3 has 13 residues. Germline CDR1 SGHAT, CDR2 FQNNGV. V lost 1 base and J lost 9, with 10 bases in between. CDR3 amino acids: CASSLAGAAEQFF. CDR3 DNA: TGTGCCAGCAGCTTAGCGGGAGCGGCTGAGCAGTTCTTC.

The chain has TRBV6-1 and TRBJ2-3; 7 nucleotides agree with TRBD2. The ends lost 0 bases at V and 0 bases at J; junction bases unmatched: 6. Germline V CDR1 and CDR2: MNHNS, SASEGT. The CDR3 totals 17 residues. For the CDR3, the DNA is TGTGCCAGCAGTGAAGCGATCGGGGAGGGTAGCACAGATACGCAGTATTTT. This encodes CASSEAIGEGSTDTQYF.

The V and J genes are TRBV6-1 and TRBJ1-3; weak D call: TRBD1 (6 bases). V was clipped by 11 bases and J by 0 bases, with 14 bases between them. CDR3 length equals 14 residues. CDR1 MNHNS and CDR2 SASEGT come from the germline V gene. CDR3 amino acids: CASYTGRSGNTIYF. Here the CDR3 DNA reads TGTGCCTCCTATACAGGGCGCTCTGGAAACACCATATATTTT.

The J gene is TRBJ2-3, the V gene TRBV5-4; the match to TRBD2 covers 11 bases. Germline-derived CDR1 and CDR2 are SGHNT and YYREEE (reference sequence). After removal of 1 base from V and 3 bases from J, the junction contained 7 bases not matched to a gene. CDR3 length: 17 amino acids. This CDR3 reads CASSLLVGLAVTDTQYF. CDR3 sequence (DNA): TGTGCCAGCAGCTTGTTAGTGGGACTAGCGGTTACAGATACGCAGTATTTT.

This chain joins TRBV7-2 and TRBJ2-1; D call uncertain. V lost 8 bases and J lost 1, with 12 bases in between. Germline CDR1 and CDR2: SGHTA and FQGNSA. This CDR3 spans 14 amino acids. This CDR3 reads CASGWTPSYNEQFF. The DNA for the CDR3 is TGTGCCAGCGGATGGACCCCGTCCTACAATGAGCAGTTCTTC.

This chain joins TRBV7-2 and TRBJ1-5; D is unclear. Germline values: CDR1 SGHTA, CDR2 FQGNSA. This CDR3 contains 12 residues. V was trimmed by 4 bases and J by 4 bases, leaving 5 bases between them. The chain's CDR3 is CASSSRNQPQHF. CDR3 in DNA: TGTGCCAGCAGCTCCCGGAATCAGCCCCAGCATTTT. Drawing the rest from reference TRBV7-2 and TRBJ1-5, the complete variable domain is GAGVSQSPSNKVTEKGKDVELRCDPISGHTALYWYRQSLGQGLEFLIYFQGNSAPDKSGLPSDRFSAERTGGSVSTLTIQRTQQEDSAVYLCASSSRNQPQHFGDGTRLSIL.

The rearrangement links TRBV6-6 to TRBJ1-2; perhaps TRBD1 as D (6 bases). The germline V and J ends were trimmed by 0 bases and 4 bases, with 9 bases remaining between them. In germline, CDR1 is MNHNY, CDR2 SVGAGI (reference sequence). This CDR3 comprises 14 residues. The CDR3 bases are TGTGCCAGCAGTTACTCCCCCAGGGGCTATGGCTACACCTTC. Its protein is CASSYSPRGYGYTF.

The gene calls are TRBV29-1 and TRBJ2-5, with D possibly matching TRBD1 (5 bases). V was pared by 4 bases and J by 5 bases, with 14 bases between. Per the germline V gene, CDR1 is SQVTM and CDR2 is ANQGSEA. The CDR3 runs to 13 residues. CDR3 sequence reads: CSVAGLKGETQYF. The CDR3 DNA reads TGCAGCGTTGCTGGGCTTAAGGGGGAGACCCAGTACTTC.